One sample yielded the 5 T cell receptor beta chains listed below, sequenced in a study of blood T cell repertoires in COVID-19 (TCRdb year 2020). The library came from the immunoSEQ multiplex PCR assay. Drawn from immuneACCESS, this table holds only the in-frame rearrangements with V and J called that TCRdb kept. Clones are partly lost; checked studies trace under half to an unresolved V gene and leave the rest unexplained. Counted in this sample were 300,000 to 350,000 clones; roughly 90% of them appeared once. Clones ranked in the top ten supply approximately 9.3% of the sample. Sequencing used peripheral blood. These receptors all come from a man aged 25 to 40 with COVID-19, enrolled during active disease.

V usage is TRBV10-3 and J usage is TRBJ2-7, with a weak D call TRBD1 (6 bases). The CDR3 has 13 residues. Germline V gives CDR1 ENHRY, CDR2 SYGVKD. V was pared by 6 bases and J by 2 bases, with 11 bases between. CDR3 bases: TGTGCCATCAGAACAGGGAGCACCTACGAGCAGTACTTC. Amino acid sequence: CAIRTGSTYEQYF.

This clone was recorded only once. The same CDR3 arises from other DNA sequences in this sample as well. The chain joins TRBV4-3 to TRBJ2-3; 9 bases are a match to TRBD2. V gave up 4 bases and J gave up 3 bases; unmatched junction bases: 5. From germline, CDR1 is LGHNA and CDR2 YSLEER. The CDR3 runs to 15 residues. Here the CDR3 reads CASSPRGGRTDTQYF. For the CDR3, the DNA is TGCGCCAGCAGCCCGCGGGGGGGCCGGACAGATACGCAGTATTTT.

The chain is built from TRBV4-2 and TRBJ2-2, with 11 bases lining up with TRBD2. The J segment lost 0 bases and the V segment lost 1 base, leaving 7 bases of the junction unmatched. Germline-derived CDR1 and CDR2 are LGHNA and YNFKEQ. The CDR3 loop spans 19 amino acids. CDR3 nucleotides: TGTGCCAGCAGCCAAGTCCGGCCTAGCGGGGGGCCGAACACCGGGGAGCTGTTTTTT. This translates into CASSQVRPSGGPNTGELFF.

This clone has ten or more counts. The V and J genes are TRBV11-3 and TRBJ2-2; TRBD1 aligns across 10 bases. Per germline, CDR1 SGHNT and CDR2 YENEEA. The CDR3 has 15 residues. The trim removed 3 bases at V and 3 bases at J, leaving 1 base unmatched. The DNA for the CDR3 is TGTGCCAGCAGCTTCGACAGGGGGCACACCGGGGAGCTGTTTTTT. Its protein is CASSFDRGHTGELFF.

On this clone: Other DNA sequences in this specimen translate into the identical CDR3. The V gene is TRBV4-3, the J gene TRBJ2-3, with unresolved D. CDR3 length: 14 amino acids. The germline V gene has CDR1 LGHNA and CDR2 YSLEER. Trimming took off 1 base at V and 3 bases at J, with 8 bases between the two ends. CDR3 nucleotide sequence: TGCGCCAGCAGCCAAGGGCTAGGAACAGATACGCAGTATTTT. Protein sequence: CASSQGLGTDTQYF.